The sequence of this T cell receptor beta chain was determined in a study of T cells in women clearing cervical HPV infection. The wider study: Blood came at first lesion visit for cases, post-clearance for controls. HLA type stays a possible confounder, typing being limited.

Findings and limits, study-wide: CIN3+ cases had significantly higher TCR richness than controls; evenness did not differ.

Genomic DNA, averaging approximately 1,300 ng per sample, yielded TCR beta CDR3 via immunoSEQ. The assay was immunoSEQ multiplex PCR, and TCRdb's table has in-frame clones only and misses some. Here the sample table reports 20,000 to 25,000 clones. On this clone: Its antigen remains unknown. Sequence at one end of the junction differs from germline and may be a read error. The CDR3 is cut off 3 residues early in the read; its end comes from the germline J gene.

Per the germline V gene, CDR1 is LGHNA and CDR2 is YNFKEQ. CDR3 length: 15 amino acids. The chain has TRBV4-2 and TRBJ2-1, with 8 bases lining up with TRBD2. The TCR sequence derives from a woman aged 18 to 75 with a cervical HPV16 infection that either progressed to CIN3+ or cleared (not recorded which). The sequenced sample was blood buffy coat. Partial CDR3 DNA: TGCGCCAGCAGCCAAGAGCCCGGGGGGGTTTATGAG. Residues: CASSQEPGGVYE. The CDR3, in full, reads CASSQEPGGVYEQFF.